This T cell receptor beta chain came from a study of shared clonotypes between healthy human individuals. Across the study: Each donor's CD4 naive and CD4 memory cells filled three plates apiece, CD8 naive two, and CD8 memory one. General study results and limits: Generation probabilities were higher for clonotypes shared across all four sorted-subset donors than for unshared ones. Sharing across four donors was seen in 4.5% to 6.5% of naive CD4 clonotypes.

Germline CDR1 is PRHDT and CDR2 is FYEKMQ (reference sequence). Trimming took 4 bases from V and 0 from J, leaving 12 bases between them. The CDR3 runs to 16 residues. Assay: immunoSEQ multiplex PCR; the TCRdb copy retains only in-frame clones and omits some. In the table there are about 870,000 clones, almost 95% of which are singletons. Regarding this clone: Its antigen is still unknown.

The naive CD8 subset, CD45RO-negative cells positively selected for CCR7, excluded terminally differentiated effector memory CD45RA+ cells. Nashville, Tennessee was home to all donors, each a Caucasian adult. The receptor was isolated from a young man in good health. This chain connects TRBV13 to TRBJ2-2, with D uncertain. The source material was naive CD8+ T cells sorted from blood. This chain's CDR3 is CASSSEGGANTGELFF. CDR3 DNA: TGTGCCAGCAGCTCCGAAGGTGGAGCGAACACCGGGGAGCTGTTTTTT.